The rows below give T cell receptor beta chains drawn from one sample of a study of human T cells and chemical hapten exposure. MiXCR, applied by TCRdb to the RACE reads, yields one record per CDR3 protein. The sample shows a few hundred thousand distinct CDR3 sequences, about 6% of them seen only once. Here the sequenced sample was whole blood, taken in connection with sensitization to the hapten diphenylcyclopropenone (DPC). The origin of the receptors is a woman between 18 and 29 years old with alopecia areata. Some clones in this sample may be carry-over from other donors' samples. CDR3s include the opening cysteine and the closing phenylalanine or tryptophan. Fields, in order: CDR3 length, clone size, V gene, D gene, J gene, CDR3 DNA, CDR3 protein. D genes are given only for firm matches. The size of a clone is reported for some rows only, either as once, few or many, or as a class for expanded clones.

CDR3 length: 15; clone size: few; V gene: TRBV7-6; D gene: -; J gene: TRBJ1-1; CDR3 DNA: TGTGCCAGCAGCTTAGGGGGAACAGAGAACACTGAAGCTTTCTTT; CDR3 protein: CASSLGGTENTEAFF
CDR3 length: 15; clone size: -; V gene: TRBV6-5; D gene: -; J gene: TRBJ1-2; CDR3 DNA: TGTGCCAGCAGTTACTCGATATCAGGGTCGAGAGGCTACACCTTC; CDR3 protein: CASSYSISGSRGYTF
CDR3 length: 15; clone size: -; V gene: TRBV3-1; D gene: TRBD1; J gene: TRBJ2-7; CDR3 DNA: TGTGCCAGCAGCAGGGACAGGGTCCGGACCTACGAGCAGTACTTC; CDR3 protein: CASSRDRVRTYEQYF
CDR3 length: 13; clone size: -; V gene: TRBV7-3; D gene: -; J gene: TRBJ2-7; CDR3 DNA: TGTGCCAGCAGTTATGGACAGTACTACGAGCAGTACTTC; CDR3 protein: CASSYGQYYEQYF
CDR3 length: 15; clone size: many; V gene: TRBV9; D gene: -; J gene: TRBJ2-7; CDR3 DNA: TGTGCCAGCAGCGTAGGCGGGACCGCGGACTACGAGCAGTACTTC; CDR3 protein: CASSVGGTADYEQYF
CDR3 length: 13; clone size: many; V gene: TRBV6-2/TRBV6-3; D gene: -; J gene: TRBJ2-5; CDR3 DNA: TGTGCCAGCAGGAAGACCCTGAAAGAGACCCAGTACTTC; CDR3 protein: CASRKTLKETQYF
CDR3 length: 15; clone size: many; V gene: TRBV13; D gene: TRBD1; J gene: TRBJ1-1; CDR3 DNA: TGTGCCAGCAGCTTGGGACAGAGCATGAACACTGAAGCTTTCTTT; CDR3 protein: CASSLGQSMNTEAFF
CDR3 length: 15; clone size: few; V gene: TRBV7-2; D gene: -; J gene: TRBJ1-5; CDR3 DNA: TGTGCCAGCAGCTCCAGTTGGGGGGCCCATCAGCCCCAGCATTTT; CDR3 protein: CASSSSWGAHQPQHF
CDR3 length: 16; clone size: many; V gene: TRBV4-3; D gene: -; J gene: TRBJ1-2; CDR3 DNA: TGCGCCAGCAGCCAAGACCAGGGCGCTTCAGCGTATGGCTACACCTTC; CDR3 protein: CASSQDQGASAYGYTF
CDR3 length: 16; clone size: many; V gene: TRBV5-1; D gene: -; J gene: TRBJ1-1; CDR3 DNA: TGCGCCAGCAGCTTGACGATGGCAACTTCAGGAACTGAAGCTTTCTTT; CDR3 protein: CASSLTMATSGTEAFF
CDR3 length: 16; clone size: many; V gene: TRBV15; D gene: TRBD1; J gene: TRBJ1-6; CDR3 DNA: TGTGCCACCAGCAGAGTTAAGACAGGGGGTCGGTCACCCCTCCACTTT; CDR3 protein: CATSRVKTGGRSPLHF
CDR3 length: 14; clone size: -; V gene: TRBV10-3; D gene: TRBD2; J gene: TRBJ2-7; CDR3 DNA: TGTGCCATCAGTAAGCTTCTTGCGGGGGGCGAGCAGTACTTC; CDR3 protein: CAISKLLAGGEQYF
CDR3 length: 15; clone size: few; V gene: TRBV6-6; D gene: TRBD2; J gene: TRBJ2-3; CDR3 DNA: TGTGCCAGCAGTTACTCACCGACTAGCGCGGGGGGGCAGTATTTT; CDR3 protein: CASSYSPTSAGGQYF
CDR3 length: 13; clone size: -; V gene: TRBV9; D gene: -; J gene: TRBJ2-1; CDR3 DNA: TGTGCCAGCAGGGACAGAGAGTACAATGAGCAGTTCTTC; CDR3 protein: CASRDREYNEQFF
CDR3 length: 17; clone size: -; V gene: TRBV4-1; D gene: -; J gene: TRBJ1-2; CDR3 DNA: TGCGCCAGCAGCTTACAGACAAACAGGGTGGATGGCTATGGCTACACCTTC; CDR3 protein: CASSLQTNRVDGYGYTF
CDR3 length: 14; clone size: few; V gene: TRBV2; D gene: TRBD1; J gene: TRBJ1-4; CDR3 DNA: TGTGCCAGCAGTGAGGAGACAGGGGTGGAAAAACTGTTTTTT; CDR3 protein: CASSEETGVEKLFF
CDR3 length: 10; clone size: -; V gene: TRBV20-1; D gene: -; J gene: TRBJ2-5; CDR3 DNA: TGCAGGGTTGGACAAGAGACCCAGTACTTC; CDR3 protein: CRVGQETQYF
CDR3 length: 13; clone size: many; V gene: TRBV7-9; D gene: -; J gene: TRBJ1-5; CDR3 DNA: TGTGCCAGCAGCCCAGCCGGCTATCAGCCCCAGCATTTT; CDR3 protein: CASSPAGYQPQHF
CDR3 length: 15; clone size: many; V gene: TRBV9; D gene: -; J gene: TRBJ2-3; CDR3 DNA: TGTGCCAGCAGCGTATTAGGCCTGCAGGAGAATACGCAGTATTTT; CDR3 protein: CASSVLGLQENTQYF
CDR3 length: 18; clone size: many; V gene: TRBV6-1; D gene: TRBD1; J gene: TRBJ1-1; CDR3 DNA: TGTGCCAGCAGACCTCACAGGGGTTTCCTAATAATGAACACTGAAGCTTTCTTT; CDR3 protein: CASRPHRGFLIMNTEAFF
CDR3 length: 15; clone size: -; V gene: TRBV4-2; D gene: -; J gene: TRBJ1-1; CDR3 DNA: TGTGCCAGCAGCCCCCACTTAACCCAGGACAGAGAAGCTTTCTTT; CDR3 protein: CASSPHLTQDREAFF
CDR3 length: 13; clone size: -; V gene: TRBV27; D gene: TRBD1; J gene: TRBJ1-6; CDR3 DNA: TGTGCCAGCAGGACAGGGCCAAATTCACCCCTCCACTTT; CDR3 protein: CASRTGPNSPLHF
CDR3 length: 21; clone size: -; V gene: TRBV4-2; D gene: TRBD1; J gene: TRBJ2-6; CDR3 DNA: TGTGCCAGCAGCCAAAGGGGACAGAGGTCTCCACCGGGGTATGGGGCCAACGTCCTGACTTTC; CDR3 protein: CASSQRGQRSPPGYGANVLTF
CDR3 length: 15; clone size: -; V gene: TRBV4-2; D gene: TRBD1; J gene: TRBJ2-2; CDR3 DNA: TGTGCCAGCAGCCAAGGACAGGGTGACCCCGGGGAGCTGTTTTTT; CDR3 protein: CASSQGQGDPGELFF
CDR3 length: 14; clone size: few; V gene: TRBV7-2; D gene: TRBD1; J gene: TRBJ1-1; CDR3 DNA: TGTGCCAGCAGCCCACGGACAGGGGAGGTTGAAGCTTTCTTT; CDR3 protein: CASSPRTGEVEAFF
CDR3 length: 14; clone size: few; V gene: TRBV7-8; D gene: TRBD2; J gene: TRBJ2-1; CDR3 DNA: TGTGCCAGCAGGGGCGGGGGTCTCTACAATGAGCAGTTCTTC; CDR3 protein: CASRGGGLYNEQFF
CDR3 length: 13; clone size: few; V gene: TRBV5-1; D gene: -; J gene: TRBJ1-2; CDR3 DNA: TGCGCCAGCAGCTTGGGACAGGACTATGGCAACACCTTC; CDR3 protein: CASSLGQDYGNTF
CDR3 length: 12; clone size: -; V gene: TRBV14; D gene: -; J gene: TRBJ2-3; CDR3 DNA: TGTGCCAGCAGCCAAAGTTACCATACGCAGTATTTT; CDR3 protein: CASSQSYHTQYF
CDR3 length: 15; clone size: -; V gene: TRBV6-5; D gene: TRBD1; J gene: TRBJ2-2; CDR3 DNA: TGTGCCAGCAGTACAGGGGCTGCGAACACCGGGGAGCTGTTTTTT; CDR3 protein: CASSTGAANTGELFF
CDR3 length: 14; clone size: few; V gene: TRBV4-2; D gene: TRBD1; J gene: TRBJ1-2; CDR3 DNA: TGTGCCAGCAGCCAAGTAGGACAGGGGGATGGCTACACCTTC; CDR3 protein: CASSQVGQGDGYTF
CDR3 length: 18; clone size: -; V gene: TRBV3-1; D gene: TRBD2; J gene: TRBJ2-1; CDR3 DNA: TGTGCCAGCAGCTGGAGACTAGCGGGGGGCAGCTCCTACAATGAGCAGTTCTTC; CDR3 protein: CASSWRLAGGSSYNEQFF
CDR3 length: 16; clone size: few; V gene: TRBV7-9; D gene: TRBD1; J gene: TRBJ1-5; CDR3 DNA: TGTGCCAGCAGCTCCCCGGACAGGGGGCGCGATCAGCCCCAGCATTTT; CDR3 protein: CASSSPDRGRDQPQHF
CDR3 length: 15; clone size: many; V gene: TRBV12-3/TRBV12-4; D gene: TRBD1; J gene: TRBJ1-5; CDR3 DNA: TGTGCCAGCAGTCGGGACAGCCTTGCAATCAAGCCCCAGCATTTT; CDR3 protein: CASSRDSLAIKPQHF
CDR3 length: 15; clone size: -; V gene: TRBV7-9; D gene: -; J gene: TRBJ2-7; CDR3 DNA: TGTGCCAGCAGCACGGACTGGCGAGAGGCCTACGAGCAGTACTTC; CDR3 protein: CASSTDWREAYEQYF
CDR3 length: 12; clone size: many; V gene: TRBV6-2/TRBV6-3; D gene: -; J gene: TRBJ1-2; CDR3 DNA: TGTGCCAGCAGCTTAAGAAACTATGGCTACACCTTC; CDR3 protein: CASSLRNYGYTF
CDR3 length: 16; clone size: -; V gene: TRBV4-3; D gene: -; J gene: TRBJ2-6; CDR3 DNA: TGCGCCAGCAGCCAGGAACAGGTCTCTGGGGCCAACGTCCTGACTTTC; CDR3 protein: CASSQEQVSGANVLTF
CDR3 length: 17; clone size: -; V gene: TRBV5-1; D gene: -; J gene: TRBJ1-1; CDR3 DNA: TGCGCCAGCAGCTTCAACAGGGACCCTATACCGAACACTGAAGCTTTCTTT; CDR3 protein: CASSFNRDPIPNTEAFF
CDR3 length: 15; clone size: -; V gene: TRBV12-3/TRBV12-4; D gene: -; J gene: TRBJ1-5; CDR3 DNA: TGTGCCAGCAGTGAATACACGGGTGGCAATCAGCCCCAGCATTTT; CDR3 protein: CASSEYTGGNQPQHF
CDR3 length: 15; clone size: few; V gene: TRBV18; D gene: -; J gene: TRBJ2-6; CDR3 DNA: TGTGCCAGCTCACTCAAGCCCTCTGGGGCCAACGTCCTGACTTTC; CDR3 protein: CASSLKPSGANVLTF
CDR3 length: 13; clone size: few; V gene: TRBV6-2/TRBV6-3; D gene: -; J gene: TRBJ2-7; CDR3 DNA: TGTGCCAGCAGTCACCCCGCTTGGTACGAGCAGTACTTC; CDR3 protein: CASSHPAWYEQYF
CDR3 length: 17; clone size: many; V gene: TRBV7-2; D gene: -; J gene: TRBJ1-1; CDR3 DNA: TGTGCCAGCAGCCCACCCGACAACCGAGGTAGGGACACTGAAGCTTTCTTT; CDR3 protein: CASSPPDNRGRDTEAFF
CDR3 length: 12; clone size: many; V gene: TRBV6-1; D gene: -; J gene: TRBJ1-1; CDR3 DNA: TGTGCCAGCAGTGAATTGAACACTGAAGCTTTCTTT; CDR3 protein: CASSELNTEAFF
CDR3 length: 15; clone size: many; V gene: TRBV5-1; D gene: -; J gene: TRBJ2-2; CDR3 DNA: TGCGCCAGTGCCGCGGAGGAGGGTTTCACCGGGGAGCTGTTTTTT; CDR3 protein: CASAAEEGFTGELFF
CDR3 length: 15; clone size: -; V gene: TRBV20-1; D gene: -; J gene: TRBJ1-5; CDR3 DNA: TGCAGTGCTTCCCTATCGGGGACCGACTCGGGGCCCCAGCATTTT; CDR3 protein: CSASLSGTDSGPQHF
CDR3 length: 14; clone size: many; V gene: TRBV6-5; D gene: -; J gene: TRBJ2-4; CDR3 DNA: TGTGCCAGCAGTTACTCGTTCGGCGGAGACATTCAGTACTTC; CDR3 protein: CASSYSFGGDIQYF
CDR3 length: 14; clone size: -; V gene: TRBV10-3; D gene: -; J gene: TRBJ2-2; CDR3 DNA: TGTGCCATCATGAGGGATTGGGACACCGGGGAGCTGTTTTTT; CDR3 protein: CAIMRDWDTGELFF
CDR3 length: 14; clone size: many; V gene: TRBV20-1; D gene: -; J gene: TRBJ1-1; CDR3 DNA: TGCAGTGCTAGAGGCGCACGGGGGGAGACTGAAGCTTTCTTT; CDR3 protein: CSARGARGETEAFF
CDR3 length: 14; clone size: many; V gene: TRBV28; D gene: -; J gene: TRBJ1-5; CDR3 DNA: TGTGCCAGCAGTTACGGACAGCTTAATCAGCCCCAGCATTTT; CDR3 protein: CASSYGQLNQPQHF
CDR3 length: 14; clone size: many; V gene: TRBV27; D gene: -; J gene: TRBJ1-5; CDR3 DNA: TGTGCCAGCAGTCCCCACAGGAAAAATCAGCCCCAGCATTTT; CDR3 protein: CASSPHRKNQPQHF
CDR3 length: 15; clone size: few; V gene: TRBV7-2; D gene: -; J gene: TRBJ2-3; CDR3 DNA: TGTGCCAGCAGCTTACCCCCGGTAGGGGGAGATACGCAGTATTTT; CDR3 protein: CASSLPPVGGDTQYF
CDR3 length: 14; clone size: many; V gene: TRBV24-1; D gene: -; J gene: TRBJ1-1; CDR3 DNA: TGTGCCACCAGTGATTCGGTGACAGGCCGGGGGGCTTTCTTT; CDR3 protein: CATSDSVTGRGAFF
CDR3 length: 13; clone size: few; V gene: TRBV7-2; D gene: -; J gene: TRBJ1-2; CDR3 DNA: TGTGCCAGCAGCGGGAGGGATGTCTATGGCTACACCTTC; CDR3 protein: CASSGRDVYGYTF
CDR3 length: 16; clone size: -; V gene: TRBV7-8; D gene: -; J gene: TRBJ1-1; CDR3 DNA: TGTGCCAGCAGCCAAGGGGAGGTGGGGGGCGTCGCTGAAGCTTTCTTT; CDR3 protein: CASSQGEVGGVAEAFF